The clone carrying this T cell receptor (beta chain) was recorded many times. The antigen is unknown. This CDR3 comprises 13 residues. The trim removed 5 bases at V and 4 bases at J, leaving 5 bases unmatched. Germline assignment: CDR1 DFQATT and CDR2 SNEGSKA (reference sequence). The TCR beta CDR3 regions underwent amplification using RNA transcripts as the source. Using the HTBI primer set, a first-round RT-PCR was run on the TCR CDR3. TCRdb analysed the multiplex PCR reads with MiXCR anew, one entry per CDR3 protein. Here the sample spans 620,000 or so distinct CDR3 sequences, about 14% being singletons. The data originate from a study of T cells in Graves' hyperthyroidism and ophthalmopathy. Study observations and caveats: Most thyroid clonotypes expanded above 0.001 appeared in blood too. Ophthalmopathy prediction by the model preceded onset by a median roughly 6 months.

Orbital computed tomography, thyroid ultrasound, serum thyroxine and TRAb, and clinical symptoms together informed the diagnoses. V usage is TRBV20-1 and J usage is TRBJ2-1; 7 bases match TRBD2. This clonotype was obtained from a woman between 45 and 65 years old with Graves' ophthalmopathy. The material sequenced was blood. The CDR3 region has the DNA TGCAGTGCTTACCGAGCGGGGTACAATGAGCAGTTCTTC. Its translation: CSAYRAGYNEQFF.